This TCR beta chain originates from a study of PD-L1 blockade in urothelial cancer. On the study more broadly: Male sex and bladder-origin urothelial cancer were recorded for about 90% of the 29 patients. Blood analysis occurred 3 weeks (second dose) and 6 weeks after treatment start. Blood samples had a median of approximately 140,000 T cells, roughly 76,000 unique TCRs, and clonality roughly 0.073.

The germline V gene encodes CDR1 SNHLY and CDR2 FYNNEI. The junction had 12 bases not matched to a gene; V was cut back by 7 bases and J by 7 bases. There are 15 residues in the CDR3. This clone appeared a few times. Time point in this sample: peripheral blood 6 weeks after treatment start. Patient sample counts ranged from 1 to 8, pretreatment and on-treatment. Repertoires were generated with immunoSEQ multiplex PCR, while TCRdb's copy carries only in-frame clones and drops some. The data hold about 130,000 clones, with about 84% observed a single time. This TCR was recovered from a man aged 50-60 years with urothelial cancer. The input for sequencing was PBMCs, taken around atezolizumab (anti-PD-L1) treatment. This sequence joins TRBV2 and TRBJ2-7, with 11 nucleotides matching TRBD2. The CDR3 bases are TGTGCCAGCAACTCGGGACTAGCGGCCGTTGGAGAGCAGTACTTC. Its translation is CASNSGLAAVGEQYF.